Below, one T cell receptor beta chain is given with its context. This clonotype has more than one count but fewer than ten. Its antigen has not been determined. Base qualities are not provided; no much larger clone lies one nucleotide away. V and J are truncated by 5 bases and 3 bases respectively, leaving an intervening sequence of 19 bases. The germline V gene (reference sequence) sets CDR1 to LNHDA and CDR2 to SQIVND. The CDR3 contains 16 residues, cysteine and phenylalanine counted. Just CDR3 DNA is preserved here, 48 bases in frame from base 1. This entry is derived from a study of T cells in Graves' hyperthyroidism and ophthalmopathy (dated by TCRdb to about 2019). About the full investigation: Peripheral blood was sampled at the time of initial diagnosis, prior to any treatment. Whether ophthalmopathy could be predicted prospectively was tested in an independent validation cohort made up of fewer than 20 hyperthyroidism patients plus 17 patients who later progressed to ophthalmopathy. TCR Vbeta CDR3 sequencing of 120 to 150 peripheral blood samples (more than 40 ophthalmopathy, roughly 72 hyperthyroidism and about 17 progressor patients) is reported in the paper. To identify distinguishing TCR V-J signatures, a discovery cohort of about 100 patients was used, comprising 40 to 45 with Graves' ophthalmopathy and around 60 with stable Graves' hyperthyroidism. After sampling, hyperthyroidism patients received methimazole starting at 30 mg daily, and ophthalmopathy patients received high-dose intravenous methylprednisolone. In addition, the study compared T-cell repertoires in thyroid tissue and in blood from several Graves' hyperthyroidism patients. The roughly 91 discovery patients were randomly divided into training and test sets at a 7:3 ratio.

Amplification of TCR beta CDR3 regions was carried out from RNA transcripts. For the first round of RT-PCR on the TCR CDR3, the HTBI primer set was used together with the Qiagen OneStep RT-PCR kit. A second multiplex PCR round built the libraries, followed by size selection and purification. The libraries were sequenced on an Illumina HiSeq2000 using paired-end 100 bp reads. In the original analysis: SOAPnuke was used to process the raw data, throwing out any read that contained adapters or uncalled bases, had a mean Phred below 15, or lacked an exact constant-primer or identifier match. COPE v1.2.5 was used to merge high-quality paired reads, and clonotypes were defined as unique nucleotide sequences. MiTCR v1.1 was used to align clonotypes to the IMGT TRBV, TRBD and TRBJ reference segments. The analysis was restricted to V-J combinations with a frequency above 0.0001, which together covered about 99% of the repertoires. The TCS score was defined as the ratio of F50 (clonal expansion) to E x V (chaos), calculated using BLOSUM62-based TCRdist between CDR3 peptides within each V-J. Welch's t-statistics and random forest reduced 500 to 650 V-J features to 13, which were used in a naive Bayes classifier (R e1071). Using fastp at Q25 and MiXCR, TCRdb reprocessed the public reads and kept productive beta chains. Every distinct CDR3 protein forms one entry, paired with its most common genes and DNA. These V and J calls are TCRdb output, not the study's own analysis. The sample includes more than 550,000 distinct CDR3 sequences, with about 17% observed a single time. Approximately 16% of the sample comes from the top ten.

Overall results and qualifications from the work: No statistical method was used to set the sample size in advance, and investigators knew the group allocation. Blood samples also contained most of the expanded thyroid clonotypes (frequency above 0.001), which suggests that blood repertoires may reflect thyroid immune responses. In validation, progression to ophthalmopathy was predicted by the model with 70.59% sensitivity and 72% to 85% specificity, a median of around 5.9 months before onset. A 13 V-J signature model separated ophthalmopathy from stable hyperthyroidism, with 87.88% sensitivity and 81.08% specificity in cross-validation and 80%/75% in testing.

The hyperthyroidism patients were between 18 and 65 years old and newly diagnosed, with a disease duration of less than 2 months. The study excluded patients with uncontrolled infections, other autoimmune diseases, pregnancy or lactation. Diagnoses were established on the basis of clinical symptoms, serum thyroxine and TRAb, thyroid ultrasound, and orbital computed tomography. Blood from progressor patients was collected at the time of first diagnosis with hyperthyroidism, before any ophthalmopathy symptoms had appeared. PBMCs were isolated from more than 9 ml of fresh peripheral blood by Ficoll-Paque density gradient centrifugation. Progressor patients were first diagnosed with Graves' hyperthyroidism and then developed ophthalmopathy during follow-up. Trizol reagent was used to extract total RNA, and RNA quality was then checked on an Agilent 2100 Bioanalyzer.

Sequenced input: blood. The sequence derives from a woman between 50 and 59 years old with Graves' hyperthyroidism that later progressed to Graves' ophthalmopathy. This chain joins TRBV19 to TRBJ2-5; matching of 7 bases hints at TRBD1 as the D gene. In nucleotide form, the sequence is TGTGCCAGTAGTGACTTAGCAGGGGGGTACGAAGAGACCCAGTACTTC. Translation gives CASSDLAGGYEETQYF.